This T cell receptor (beta chain) was captured by sequencing in a study of prognosis after radiotherapy for stage I lung cancer. The CDR3 spans 18 residues. CDR1 and CDR2 (germline): LGHDT, YNNKEL (reference sequence). V was cut by 0 bases and J by 3 bases, with 15 bases left in between. Study-wide results and limits: Patients who had metastases reportedly showed TRBV and TRBJ gene usage that varied from that of patients who did not.

Genomic DNA was the source, and TCR beta CDR3 was amplified from it by two-round multiplex PCR. Primers targeting each individual TRBV and TRBJ gene were applied in first-round PCR. Universal primers were used in the second round of PCR. One entry per CDR3 protein, called by TCRdb with MiXCR from the multiplex PCR reads. The sample holds 50,000 to 75,000 distinct CDR3 sequences, about 30% seen once. This clonotype was seen at least ten times. The target antigen is unknown. V and J are TRBV3-1 and TRBJ1-6; no definite D call. This clonotype was obtained from a donor of 50 years or more with non-small cell lung cancer. Material: PBMCs, obtained before or after stereotactic body radiation therapy (not recorded which). The CDR3: CASSQDYPGRYYNSPLHF. Here the CDR3 DNA reads TGTGCCAGCAGCCAAGATTATCCGGGCAGGTACTATAATTCACCCCTCCACTTT.